This is a list of T cell receptor beta chains from one sample in a study of OX40 agonist ivuxolimab in advanced cancers. The data were produced by immunoSEQ multiplex PCR, yet TCRdb's version contains in-frame clones alone and is incomplete. Seen here are under 90,000 clones, about 90% observed once, and the top ten hold approximately 2.3%. Here the sequenced sample was CD4+ or CD8+ T cells sorted from blood, taken in a trial of the OX40 agonist ivuxolimab. These receptor sequences come from an adult with an advanced solid tumor such as melanoma, head and neck, liver or kidney cancer. Each CDR3 is given with its conserved first and last residue.

v_call,cdr3_aa
TRBV29-1,CSVEDRRGTYTEAFF
TRBV6-8,CASDRREAFF
TRBV11-2,CASSWARLLNTEAFF
TRBV2,CASSNGQGQMPPLHF
TRBV5-6,CASSLLRGQGGNQPQHF
TRBV2,CASQNRDRGNQPQHF
TRBV6-1,CASSSLQGFVTEAFF
TRBV6-6,CASSRSGGARNEQFF
TRBV6-5,CASQTYPYNEQFF
TRBV5-1,CASSLWDRGPGGYTF
TRBV6-5,CASSPPGTGGNEQYF
TRBV15,CATSRGIVRTAQENTEAFF
TRBV10-3,CAISGANPNEKLFF
TRBV6-1,CASSEHTADSGNTIYF
TRBV7-2,CASSRRGMNTEAFF
TRBV23-1,CASSHGTGESHEQYF
TRBV19,CASSILPRQGAMNQPQHF
TRBV7-9,CASSVPGSNSPLHF
TRBV15,CATSRDPTNEKLFF
TRBV5-1,CASSLRTAQETQYF
TRBV5-8,CASSPWGSGVYEQYF
TRBV2,CASRRTGRTNTGELFF
TRBV15,CATSREGERKGASEAFF
TRBV27,CASKQGNQNTEAFF
TRBV19,CASSVGSGTQYF
TRBV6-1,CASRDRASTDTQYF
TRBV18,CASSPLAGAFYNEQFF
TRBV19,CASSAALGRGAYEQYF
TRBV2,CASSKDSGSRFF
TRBV6-5,CASTTDRGVAGELFF
TRBV5-5,CASSLAPPRSSGNTIYF
TRBV9,CASGRASAYEQYF
TRBV19,CASSRGLSFDQPQHF
TRBV5-1,CASSWGEGPGYGYTF
TRBV19,CASSFSHPSGQYF
TRBV28,CASSLPASQETQYF
TRBV6-6,CASSYGGFSYNEQFF
TRBV5-1,CASSLRDRPNEQFF
TRBV30,CAWKSGLAKNIQYF
TRBV5-4,CASSLSRGAGVRNGYTF
TRBV30,CAWKRQATNTEAFF
TRBV7-2,CASSYTISPLHF
TRBV6-5,CASSYGENQETQYF
TRBV6-1,CASYSTGSYEQYF
TRBV19,CASTSGGPQHF
TRBV2,CASSMTGGPANYGYTF
TRBV7-9,CASSATGRASGPMYF
TRBV11-3,CASSFSINTEAFF
TRBV7-8,CASSIRPGGNEQFF
TRBV5-1,CASTRLAGSSTDTQYF
TRBV2,CASRNQGANEQFF
TRBV19,CASSIGGGMNTEAFF
TRBV19,CASSLRDRDGYTF
TRBV5-4,CASSLQTTNEKLFF
TRBV6-6,CASRNKANNEKLFF
TRBV30,CQKGGNPEAFF
TRBV2,CATREQEYNEQFF
TRBV28,CASSQGTGEGQPQHF
TRBV11-2,CASSFGPTEQYF
TRBV7-2,CASSLDTRLGTEAFF